Listed here is a single T cell receptor beta chain. Antigen specificity is unknown. Sequence at one end of the junction differs from germline and may be a read error. This record comes from a study of shared clonotypes between healthy human individuals. Overall study findings and caveats: The study drew on few donors, limiting represented genetic and exposure-history diversity.

Only in-frame clones appear in the TCRdb table, and some are missing; sequencing was by immunoSEQ multiplex PCR. The top ten hold 12% of the sample, which has approximately 460,000 clones, roughly three quarters seen once. The CDR3 length is 16 residues. Germline values: CDR1 SGHRS, CDR2 YFSETQ. The chain employs TRBV5-1 and TRBJ1-4; D is perhaps TRBD1 (5 bases). The clonotype originates from a woman in her thirties or forties in good health. Some clones in this sample may be carry-over from other donors' samples. The sample taken for sequencing was PBMCs. Here the CDR3 reads CASSLAPDTSNEELFF. The CDR3 region has the DNA TGCGCCAGCAGCTTGGCCCCGGACACCTCTAATGAAGAACTGTTTTTT.